The sequence of this T cell receptor beta chain was determined in a study of monozygotic twins with inflammatory bowel disease. Whole-study results and caveats: Background noise in patient repertoires may stem from differing immunosuppressive treatments. People with IBD had fewer clonotypes in common with others than healthy twins did, especially with disease activity.

Each CDR3 protein gets one entry in TCRdb, which reprocessed the 5' RACE reads and gives no DNA. The sample totals approximately 200,000 distinct CDR3 sequences; its top ten clones hold approximately 1.6%. Worth noting for this clonotype: Its antigen remains unidentified.

CDR1 is SGHTA and CDR2 is FQGNSA in the germline V gene. The CDR3 length is 15 residues. What was sequenced was blood. This TCR derives from a human donor with ulcerative colitis or Crohn's disease, or a healthy co-twin of an affected twin (not recorded which). V and J are TRBV7-2 and TRBJ1-1; TCRdb picks TRBD1, but there is no DNA to check that call. CDR3 loop: CASSLIGRVRTEAFF.